This TCR beta chain was sequenced during a study of blood T cell repertoires in COVID-19. The assay was immunoSEQ multiplex PCR, and TCRdb's table has in-frame clones only and misses some. Found here are under 500,000 clones, around 90% of them singletons; the top ten hold roughly 1.8%. Sequences were obtained from PBMCs or T cells enriched from blood (not recorded which). This TCR was recovered from a woman under 30 with acute COVID-19.

In DNA form, the CDR3 reads TGTGCCAGCAGTTTAAAGCCCCCGGTCACAGGGGGGTATGGCTACACCTTC. This codes for CASSLKPPVTGGYGYTF. This chain joins TRBV27 and TRBJ1-2; 8 nucleotides align to TRBD1. CDR1 and CDR2 (germline): MNHEY, SMNVEV (reference sequence). The trim removed 2 bases at V and 5 bases at J, leaving 13 bases unmatched. This CDR3 comprises 17 residues.